This T cell receptor beta chain was retrieved from a study of T cells in tuberculosis (dated by TCRdb to the late 2010s). Study-wide context: The study combined CD1B tetramers and high-throughput TCR immunosequencing to characterize T cells specific for the mycobacterial lipid antigen glucose monomycolate (GMM). A South African clinical cohort compared IGRA-negative adolescents, IGRA-positive adolescents with latent tuberculosis and adults with active tuberculosis, around 10 per group.

At study entry, adolescents were screened for latent tuberculosis infection by tuberculin skin test and QuantiFERON-TB GOLD In-Tube IGRA. Immunosequencing was performed on unsorted cryopreserved PBMC and covered 110,000 or so T cells per clinical donor on average. Eleven high schools in the Worcester region of the Western Cape, South Africa, served as enrollment sites for adolescents aged 12 to 18 years. Some 10 M. tuberculosis-infected and some 10 uninfected adolescents were selected with matching for age and sex. For the adolescents, PBMC were isolated by density centrifugation from freshly drawn heparinized blood and then cryopreserved. Summary of the overall study and its limitations: The smaller NN-distances in active tuberculosis patients were driven in part by shorter CDR3-alpha lengths, while the difference seen for TCR-beta was not statistically significant. Active tuberculosis TCR-alpha repertoires showed smaller mean NN-distances to GMM-specific TCRs than IGRA-negative controls, suggesting clonal expansion of these TCRs. With the diverse GMM-specific repertoire as input, a classifier achieved approximately 90% accuracy (AUROC about 0.93), whereas GEM motif frequencies as input gave 70% accuracy. Clinical samples were selected based on which cryopreserved specimens were available, and the active tuberculosis cases were adults whereas the controls were adolescents.

On this clone itself: What antigen it recognizes has not been identified. Base-call qualities are not available, and no considerably larger clone is one nucleotide away.

The CDR3, cysteine through phenylalanine, is 14 amino acids long. Just the 42-base CDR3 DNA is kept, in frame starting at base 1. V loses 0 bases at its end and J loses 6 bases; junction bases beyond the gene matches: 2. CDR1 and CDR2, per the germline V gene, are SGHAT and FQNNGV. The immunoSEQ multiplex PCR assay was used to generate TCR libraries, with TCR-beta and/or TCR-alpha/delta assays applied to each sample. Amplified TCR libraries were sequenced on the Illumina high-throughput platform. In the paper's pipeline: Clustering and dimensionality reduction relied on pairwise TCRdist distances among GMM-specific receptors from T cells that were either sorted ex vivo or expanded in vitro. Each clinical repertoire received a mean NN-distance score, defined as the average TCRdist to the nearest 10% of tetramer-positive reference sequences. To compute GEM TCR motif frequency, the fraction of unique TCRs matching known GEM sequences by V/J usage and CDR3 length was calculated. Active tuberculosis was classified by linear discriminant analysis with leave-one-out cross-validation, implemented in scikit-learn. Imported from immuneACCESS, the table was reduced by TCRdb to in-frame sequences with V and J called. These copies leave out some clones; in studies compared against another copy, an unresolved V gene accounts for under half, and the cause of the remainder is not known. The V and J calls and clone size are taken from that table; D and trimming were inferred from the DNA. For this sample the table gives about 44,000 clones, of which nearly 95% were detected only once. Less than 9.5% of the sample is in the top ten clones.

The rearranged chain carries TRBV11-2 and TRBJ2-4, and 7 junction bases match TRBD1. The origin of this receptor is a donor between 10 and 35 years old with latent tuberculosis or without tuberculosis infection. Source material: PBMCs. DNA sequence: TGTGCCAGCAGCTTAGACAGGGGGTTAAACATTCAGTACTTC. Translation gives CASSLDRGLNIQYF.